The 4 T cell receptor beta chains listed next were all sequenced from one sample in a study of T cell repertoires and HLA-DP antigens. No antigen is known for these receptors. Repertoires were generated with immunoSEQ multiplex PCR, while TCRdb's copy carries only in-frame clones and drops some. Of over 60,000 clones in the sample, roughly 78% are singletons; the top ten hold roughly 1.6%. The sequencing input was CD4+ T cells from PBMCs. These receptors all stem from a man in his sixties in good health and CMV-seronegative.

This chain connects TRBV28 to TRBJ1-2; D remains unclear. The germline gives CDR1 MDHEN, CDR2 SYDVKM. There are 14 residues in the CDR3. The ends were cut back, 5 bases at V and 8 bases at J, with 18 bases in the middle. The CDR3 loop reads CASSPPGRRQGYTF. DNA for the CDR3: TGTGCCAGCAGTCCCCCCGGAAGGCGTCAGGGCTACACCTTC.

The chain couples TRBV7-2 to TRBJ1-2, with D tentatively TRBD1 (5 bases). The CDR3 is 17 residues long. CDR1 and CDR2 from the germline V gene are SGHTA and FQGNSA. V was pared by 5 bases and J by 2 bases, with 21 bases between. The CDR3: CASSPPPGLRENYGYTF. The CDR3 DNA reads as TGTGCCAGCAGCCCCCCGCCGGGACTTCGAGAAAACTATGGCTACACCTTC. Drawing the rest from reference TRBV7-2 and TRBJ1-2, the complete variable domain is GAGVSQSPSNKVTEKGKDVELRCDPISGHTALYWYRQSLGQGLEFLIYFQGNSAPDKSGLPSDRFSAERTGGSVSTLTIQRTQQEDSAVYLCASSPPPGLRENYGYTFGSGTRLTVV.

The chain couples TRBV28 to TRBJ2-5; the match to TRBD1 covers 7 bases. The junction had 7 bases not matched to a gene; V was cut back by 6 bases and J by 3 bases. The CDR3 spans 14 residues. Germline V gene lookup returns CDR1 MDHEN and CDR2 SYDVKM. The CDR3 here is CASSRSTGEETQYF. CDR3 in DNA: TGTGCCAGCAGCCGCTCCACAGGGGAAGAGACCCAGTACTTC.

This sequence joins TRBV5-4 and TRBJ2-5, with TRBD2 matching 7 bases. V was pared by 0 bases and J by 2 bases, with 10 bases of the junction left unmatched. Germline-derived CDR1 and CDR2 are SGHNT and YYREEE (reference sequence). The CDR3 runs 17 residues. In nucleotides, the CDR3 is TGTGCCAGCAGCTTGGTTCCGGGGGGATGGGGACAAGAGACCCAGTACTTC. Protein sequence: CASSLVPGGWGQETQYF. The full variable domain, with the rest looked up from reference TRBV5-4 and TRBJ2-5, is ETGVTQSPTHLIKTRGQQVTLRCSSQSGHNTVSWYQQALGQGPQFIFQYYREEENGRGNFPPRFSGLQFPNYSSELNVNALELDDSALYLCASSLVPGGWGQETQYFGPGTRLLVL.